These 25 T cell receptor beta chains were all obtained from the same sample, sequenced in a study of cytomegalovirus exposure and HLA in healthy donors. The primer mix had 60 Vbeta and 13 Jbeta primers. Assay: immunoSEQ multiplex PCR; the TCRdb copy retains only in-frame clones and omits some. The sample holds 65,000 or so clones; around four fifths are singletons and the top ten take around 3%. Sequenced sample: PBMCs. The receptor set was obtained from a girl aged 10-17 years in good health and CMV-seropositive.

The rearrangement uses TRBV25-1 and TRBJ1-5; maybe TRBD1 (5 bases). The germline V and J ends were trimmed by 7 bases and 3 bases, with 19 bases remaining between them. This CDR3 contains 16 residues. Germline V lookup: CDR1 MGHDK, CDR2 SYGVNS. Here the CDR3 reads CASTRAVGGINQPQHF. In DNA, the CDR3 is TGTGCCAGCACTAGAGCGGTGGGGGGTATCAATCAGCCCCAGCATTTT.

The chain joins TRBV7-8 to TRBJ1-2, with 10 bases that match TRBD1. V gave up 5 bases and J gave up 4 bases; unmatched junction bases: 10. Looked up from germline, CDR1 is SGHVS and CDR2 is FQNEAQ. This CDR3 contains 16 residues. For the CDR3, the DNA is TGTGCCAGCAGCCCGCTGCGGACAGGGGGATCCTATGGCTACACCTTC. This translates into CASSPLRTGGSYGYTF.

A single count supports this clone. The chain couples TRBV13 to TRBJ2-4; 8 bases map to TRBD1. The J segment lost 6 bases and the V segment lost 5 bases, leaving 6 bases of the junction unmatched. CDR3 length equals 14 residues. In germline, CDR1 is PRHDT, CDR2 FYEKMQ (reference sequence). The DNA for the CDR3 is TGTGCCAGCAGCGCAAGACAGGGGCGAAACATTCAGTACTTC. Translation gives CASSARQGRNIQYF.

The CDR3 region is CASRPGTVGNTIYF. In DNA form, the CDR3 reads TGTGCCAGCAGACCCGGGACTGTCGGAAACACCATATATTTT. The V gene is TRBV28, the J gene TRBJ1-3, with TRBD1 as a possible D gene (5 bases). The CDR3 consists of 14 residues. V lost 6 bases to trimming and J lost 4 bases, with 13 bases between them. From germline, CDR1 is MDHEN and CDR2 SYDVKM.

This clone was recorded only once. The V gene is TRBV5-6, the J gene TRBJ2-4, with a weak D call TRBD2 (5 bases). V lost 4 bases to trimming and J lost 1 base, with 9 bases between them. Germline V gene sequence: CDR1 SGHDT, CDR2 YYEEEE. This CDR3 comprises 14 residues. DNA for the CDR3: TGTGCCAGCAGCCCGGACTCGGCCAAAAACATTCAGTACTTC. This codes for CASSPDSAKNIQYF. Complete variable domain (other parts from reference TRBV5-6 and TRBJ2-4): DAGVTQSPTHLIKTRGQQVTLRCSPKSGHDTVSWYQQALGQGPQFIFQYYEEEERQRGNFPDRFSGHQFPNYSSELNVNALLLGDSALYLCASSPDSAKNIQYFGAGTRLSVL.

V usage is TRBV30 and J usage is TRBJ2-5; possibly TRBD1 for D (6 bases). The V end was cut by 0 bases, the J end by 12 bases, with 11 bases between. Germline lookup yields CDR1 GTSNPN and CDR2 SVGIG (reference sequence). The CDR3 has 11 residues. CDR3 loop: CAWSVQGRKYF. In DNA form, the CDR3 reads TGTGCCTGGAGTGTACAGGGACGGAAGTACTTC.

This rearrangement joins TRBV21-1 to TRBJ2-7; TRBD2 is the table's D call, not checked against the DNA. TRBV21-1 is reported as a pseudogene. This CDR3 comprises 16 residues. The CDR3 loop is CASSKRVSDGPYEQYF. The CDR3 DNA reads TGTGCCAGCAGCAAACGGGTTAGCGACGGTCCTTACGAGCAGTACTTC.

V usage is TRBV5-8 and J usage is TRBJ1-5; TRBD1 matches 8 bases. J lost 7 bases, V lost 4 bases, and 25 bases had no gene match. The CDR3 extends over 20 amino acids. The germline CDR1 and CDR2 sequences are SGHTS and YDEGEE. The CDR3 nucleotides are TGTGCCAGCAGCCCCCCTTCTTGGCCCGACCTCCAGGGGGCTGGACAGCCCCAGCATTTT. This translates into CASSPPSWPDLQGAGQPQHF.

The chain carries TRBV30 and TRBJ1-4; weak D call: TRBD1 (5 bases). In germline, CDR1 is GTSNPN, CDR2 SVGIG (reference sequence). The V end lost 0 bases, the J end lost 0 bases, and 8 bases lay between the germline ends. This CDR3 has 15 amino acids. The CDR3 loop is CAWSVDSSTNEKLFF. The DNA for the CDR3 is TGTGCCTGGAGTGTTGACAGCTCAACTAATGAAAAACTGTTTTTT.

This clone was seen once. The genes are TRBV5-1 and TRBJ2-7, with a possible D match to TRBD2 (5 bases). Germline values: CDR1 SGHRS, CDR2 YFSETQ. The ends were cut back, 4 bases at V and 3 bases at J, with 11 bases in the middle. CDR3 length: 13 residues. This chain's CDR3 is CASSPGLLYEQYF. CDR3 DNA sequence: TGCGCCAGCAGCCCCGGACTCCTCTACGAGCAGTACTTC.

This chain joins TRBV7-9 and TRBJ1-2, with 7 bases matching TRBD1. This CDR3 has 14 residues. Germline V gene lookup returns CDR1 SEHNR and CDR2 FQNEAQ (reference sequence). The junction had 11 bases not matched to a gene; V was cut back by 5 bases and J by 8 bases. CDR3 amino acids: CASSPGTALGGYTF. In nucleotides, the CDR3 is TGTGCCAGCAGCCCGGGGACAGCTCTAGGAGGCTACACCTTC.

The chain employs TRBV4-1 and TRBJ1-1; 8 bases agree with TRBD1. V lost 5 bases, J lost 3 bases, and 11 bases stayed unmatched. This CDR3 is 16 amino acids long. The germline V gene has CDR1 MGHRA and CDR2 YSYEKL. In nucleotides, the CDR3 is TGCGCCAGCAGCGTCGGCAGGGGGCGCAAGTACACTGAAGCTTTCTTT. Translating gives CASSVGRGRKYTEAFF.

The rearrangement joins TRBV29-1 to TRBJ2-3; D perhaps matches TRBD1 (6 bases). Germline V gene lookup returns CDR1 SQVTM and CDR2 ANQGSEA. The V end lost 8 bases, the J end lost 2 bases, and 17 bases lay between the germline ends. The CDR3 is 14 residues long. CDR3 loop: CSTPQGGNTDTQYF. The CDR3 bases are TGCAGCACCCCACAGGGCGGTAACACAGATACGCAGTATTTT.

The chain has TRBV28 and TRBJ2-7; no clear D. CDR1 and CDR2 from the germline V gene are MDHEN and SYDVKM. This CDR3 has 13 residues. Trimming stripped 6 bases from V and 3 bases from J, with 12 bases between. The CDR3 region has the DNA TGTGCCAGCAGAAGTAACTTGCTCTACGAGCAGTACTTC. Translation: CASRSNLLYEQYF.

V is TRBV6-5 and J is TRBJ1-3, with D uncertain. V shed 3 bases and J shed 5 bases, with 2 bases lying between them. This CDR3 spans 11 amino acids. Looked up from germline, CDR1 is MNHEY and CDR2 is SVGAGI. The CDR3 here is CASSYRNTIYF. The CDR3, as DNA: TGTGCCAGCAGTTATAGAAACACCATATATTTT.

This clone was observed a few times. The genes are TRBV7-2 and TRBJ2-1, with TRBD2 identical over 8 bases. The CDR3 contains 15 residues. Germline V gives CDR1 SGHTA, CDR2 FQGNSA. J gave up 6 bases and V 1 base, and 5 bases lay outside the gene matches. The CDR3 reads CASSLGGGRPNEQFF. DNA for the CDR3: TGTGCCAGCAGCTTAGGGGGCGGGAGGCCCAATGAGCAGTTCTTC.

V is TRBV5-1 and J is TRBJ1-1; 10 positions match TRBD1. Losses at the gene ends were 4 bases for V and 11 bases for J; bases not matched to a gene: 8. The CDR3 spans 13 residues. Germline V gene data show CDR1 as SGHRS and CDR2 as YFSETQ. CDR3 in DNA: TGCGCCAGCAGCCCTCCGGGACAGGGGCTCGCTTTCTTT. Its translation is CASSPPGQGLAFF.

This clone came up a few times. CDR3 sequence reads: CSVEPGGAGNTIYF. CDR3 nucleotides: TGCAGCGTTGAACCAGGGGGCGCAGGAAACACCATATATTTT. The chain couples TRBV29-1 to TRBJ1-3; 8 bases agree with TRBD1. Per germline, CDR1 SQVTM and CDR2 ANQGSEA. J gave up 4 bases and V 2 bases, and 4 bases lay outside the gene matches. The CDR3 consists of 14 residues.

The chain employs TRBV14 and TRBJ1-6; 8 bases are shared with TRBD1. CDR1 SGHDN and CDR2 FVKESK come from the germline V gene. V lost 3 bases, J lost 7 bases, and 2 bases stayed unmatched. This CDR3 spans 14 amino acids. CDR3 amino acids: CASSHTGGNSPLHF. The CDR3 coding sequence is TGTGCCAGCAGCCACACAGGGGGAAATTCACCCCTCCACTTT.

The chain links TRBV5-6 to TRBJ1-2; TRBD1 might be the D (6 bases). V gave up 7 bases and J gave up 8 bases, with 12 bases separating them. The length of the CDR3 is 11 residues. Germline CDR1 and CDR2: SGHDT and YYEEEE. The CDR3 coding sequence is TGTGCCAGCCGCCGGGACAAGGGCTACACCTTC. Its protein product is CASRRDKGYTF.

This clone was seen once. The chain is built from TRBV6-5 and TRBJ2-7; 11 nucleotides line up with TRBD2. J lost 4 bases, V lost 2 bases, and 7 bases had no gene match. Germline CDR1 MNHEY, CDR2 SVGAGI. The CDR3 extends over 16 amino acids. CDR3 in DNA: TGTGCCAGCAGTTACGGTCTAGCGGGGGGCCAATACGAGCAGTACTTC. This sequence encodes CASSYGLAGGQYEQYF.

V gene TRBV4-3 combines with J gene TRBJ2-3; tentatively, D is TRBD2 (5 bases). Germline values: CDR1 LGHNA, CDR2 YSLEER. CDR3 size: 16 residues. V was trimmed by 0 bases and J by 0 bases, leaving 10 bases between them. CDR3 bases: TGCGCCAGCAGCCAAGACCGGGAACCCAGCACAGATACGCAGTATTTT. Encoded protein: CASSQDREPSTDTQYF.

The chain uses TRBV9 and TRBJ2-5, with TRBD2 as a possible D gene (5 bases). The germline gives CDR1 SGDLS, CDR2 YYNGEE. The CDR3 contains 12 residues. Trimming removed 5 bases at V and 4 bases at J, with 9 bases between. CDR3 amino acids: CASSRGSETQYF. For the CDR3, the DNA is TGTGCCAGCAGTCGCGGGTCAGAGACCCAGTACTTC. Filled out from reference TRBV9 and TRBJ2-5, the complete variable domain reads DSGVTQTPKHLITATGQRVTLRCSPRSGDLSVYWYQQSLDQGLQFLIQYYNGEERAKGNILERFSAQQFPDLHSELNLSSLELGDSALYFCASSRGSETQYFGPGTRLLVL.

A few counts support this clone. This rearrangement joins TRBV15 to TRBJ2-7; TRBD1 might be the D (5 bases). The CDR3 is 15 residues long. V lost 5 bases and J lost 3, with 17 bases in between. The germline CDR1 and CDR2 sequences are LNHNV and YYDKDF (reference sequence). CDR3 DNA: TGTGCCACCAGCGGCGCAGGGCCTACACGCTACGAGCAGTACTTC. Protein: CATSGAGPTRYEQYF. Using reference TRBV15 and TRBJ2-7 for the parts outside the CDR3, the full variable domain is DAMVIQNPRYQVTQFGKPVTLSCSQTLNHNVMYWYQQKSSQAPKLLFHYYDKDFNNEADTPDNFQSRRPNTSFCFLDIRSPGLGDTAMYLCATSGAGPTRYEQYFGPGTRLTVT.

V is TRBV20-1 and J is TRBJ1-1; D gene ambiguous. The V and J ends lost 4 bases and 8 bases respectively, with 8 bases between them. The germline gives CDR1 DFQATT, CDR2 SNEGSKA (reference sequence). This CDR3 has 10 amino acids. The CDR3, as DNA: TGCAGTGCTACCCACAGAGAAGCTTTCTTT. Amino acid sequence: CSATHREAFF.